What follows are 8 T cell receptor beta chains derived from one specimen sequenced in a study of blood T cell repertoires in COVID-19. Assay used: immunoSEQ multiplex PCR; TCRdb lists only in-frame clones, some missing. The table lists roughly 150,000 clones, roughly 82% of them singletons. Input material: peripheral blood. Receptors originate from a woman aged 45-60 years in a cohort sampled during active or convalescent COVID-19.

The chain couples TRBV6-1 to TRBJ2-7; 9 bases map to TRBD2. Germline CDR1 MNHNS, CDR2 SASEGT. The CDR3 runs to 15 residues. J was trimmed by 1 base and V by 2 bases; bases with no gene match: 3. The DNA of the CDR3 is TGTGCCAGCAGTGAAAGACTAGCGGAGTCCTACGAGCAGTACTTC. The encoded protein is CASSERLAESYEQYF.

This chain connects TRBV11-2 to TRBJ2-3, with D unresolved. Per the germline V gene, CDR1 is SGHAT and CDR2 is FQNNGV. The CDR3 length is 13 residues. Trimming stripped 5 bases from V and 3 bases from J, with 9 bases between. Written as DNA, the CDR3 is TGTGCCAGCAGCCCACCCGGGACAGATACGCAGTATTTT. This translates into CASSPPGTDTQYF.

This chain joins TRBV4-1 and TRBJ2-1; the match to TRBD1 covers 11 bases. The CDR3 runs 16 residues. Trimming at V came to 2 bases and at J to 6 bases, leaving 6 bases not matched to a gene. CDR1 is MGHRA and CDR2 is YSYEKL in the germline V gene. The DNA of the CDR3 is TGCGCCAGCAGCCAATTCGGGACAGGGGGTCGCAATGAGCAGTTCTTC. It is translated as CASSQFGTGGRNEQFF.

V and J are TRBV19 and TRBJ2-1; tentatively, D is TRBD1 (6 bases). The CDR3 totals 13 residues. V lost 4 bases and J 14 bases, leaving 18 bases between the germline ends. Germline assignment: CDR1 LNHDA and CDR2 SQIVND (reference sequence). The CDR3, as DNA: TGTGCCAGTAGTACGGCCCGGACAGATCTCAAGTTCTTC. As protein: CASSTARTDLKFF.

The rearrangement links TRBV2 to TRBJ1-1; perhaps TRBD1 as D (5 bases). In germline, CDR1 is SNHLY, CDR2 FYNNEI. This CDR3 is 13 amino acids long. V was shortened by 2 bases and J by 1 base, with 5 bases between the two germline ends. DNA for the CDR3: TGTGCCAGCAGTGAACAGGGGAACACTGAAGCTTTCTTT. It yields the protein CASSEQGNTEAFF.

This rearrangement joins TRBV4-1 to TRBJ1-2; D is uncertain. Deletions cut 0 bases from V and 4 bases from J, with 9 bases between. Germline CDR1 is MGHRA and CDR2 is YSYEKL. This CDR3 has 14 residues. The CDR3 DNA is TGCGCCAGCAGCCAAGAGAGACACCCCTATGGCTACACCTTC. As protein: CASSQERHPYGYTF.

In its sample, this clone was seen once. V is TRBV9 and J is TRBJ2-3; 7 bases fit TRBD1. V trimming: 3 bases; J trimming: 4 bases; junction bases outside the gene matches: 11. Germline V gene data show CDR1 as SGDLS and CDR2 as YYNGEE. There are 16 residues in the CDR3. For the CDR3, the DNA is TGTGCCAGCAGCGGACCCGGGACAGCATTCTCAGATACGCAGTATTTT. Its translation is CASSGPGTAFSDTQYF. Looking up the rest from reference TRBV9 and TRBJ2-3 gives the full variable domain: DSGVTQTPKHLITATGQRVTLRCSPRSGDLSVYWYQQSLDQGLQFLIQYYNGEERAKGNILERFSAQQFPDLHSELNLSSLELGDSALYFCASSGPGTAFSDTQYFGPGTRLTVL.

The genes are TRBV5-1 and TRBJ1-3, with D unclear. The CDR3 has 16 amino acids. The ends were cut back, 4 bases at V and 0 bases at J, with 14 bases in the middle. CDR1 and CDR2 (germline): SGHRS, YFSETQ. The CDR3 reads CASSNGVTYSGNTIYF. For the CDR3, the DNA is TGCGCCAGCAGCAATGGCGTGACATACTCTGGAAACACCATATATTTT. Looking up the rest from reference TRBV5-1 and TRBJ1-3 gives the full variable domain: KAGVTQTPRYLIKTRGQQVTLSCSPISGHRSVSWYQQTPGQGLQFLFEYFSETQRNKGNFPGRFSGRQFSNSRSEMNVSTLELGDSALYLCASSNGVTYSGNTIYFGEGSWLTVV.